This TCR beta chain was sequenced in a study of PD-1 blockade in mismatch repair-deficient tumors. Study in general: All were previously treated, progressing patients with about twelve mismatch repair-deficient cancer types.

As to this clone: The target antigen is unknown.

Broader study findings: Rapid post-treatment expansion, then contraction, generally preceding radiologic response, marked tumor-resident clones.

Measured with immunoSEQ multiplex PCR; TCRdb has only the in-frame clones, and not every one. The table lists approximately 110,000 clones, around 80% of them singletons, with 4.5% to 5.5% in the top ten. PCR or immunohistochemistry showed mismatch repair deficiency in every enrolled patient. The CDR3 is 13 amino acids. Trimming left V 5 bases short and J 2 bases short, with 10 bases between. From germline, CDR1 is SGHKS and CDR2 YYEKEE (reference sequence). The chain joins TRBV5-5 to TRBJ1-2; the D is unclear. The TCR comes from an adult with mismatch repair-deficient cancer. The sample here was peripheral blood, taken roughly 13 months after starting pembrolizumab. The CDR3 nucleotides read TGTGCCAGCAGTTCGGGCAGCAACTATGGCTACACCTTC. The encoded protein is CASSSGSNYGYTF.